This is a list of T cell receptor beta chains from one sample in a study of cytomegalovirus exposure and HLA in healthy donors. TCRdb's table, derived via immunoSEQ multiplex PCR, lists solely in-frame clones and lacks some. The repertoire table contains 95,000 to 110,000 clones. The sequenced sample consisted of PBMCs. The receptors originated from a man in his forties in good health and CMV-seronegative. CDR3s include the opening cysteine and the closing phenylalanine or tryptophan. The D gene is left open where the match is weak.

D	V	J	DNA	CDR3
TRBD1	TRBV7-2	TRBJ1-5	TGTGCCAGCAGCTTAGTAGGTACAGGGGGCAGCGGCAATCAGCCCCAGCATTTT	CASSLVGTGGSGNQPQHF
TRBD2	TRBV6-6	TRBJ2-2	TGTGCAAGCTATTGGCAGACGGGGGGGAACACCGGGGAGCTGTTTTTT	CASYWQTGGNTGELFF
TRBD1	TRBV6-6	TRBJ2-7	TGTGCCAGCAGTTCACCAGACAGGGGGTCGTACGAGCAGTACTTC	CASSSPDRGSYEQYF
.	TRBV7-9	TRBJ1-2	TGTGCCAGCAGCTTAAACTTTGAGGGCTTCTATGGCTACACCTTC	CASSLNFEGFYGYTF
.	TRBV2	TRBJ1-5	TGTGCCAGCAGGGGCCGGGGGGAATCTCCAACGCAGCCCCAGCATTTT	CASRGRGESPTQPQHF
.	TRBV4-3	TRBJ1-4	TGCGCCAGCAGCCAAGATTGGCAGGGGCTTCGTGAAGGGGATGAAAAACTGTTTTTT	CASSQDWQGLREGDEKLFF
.	TRBV7-2	TRBJ1-2	TGTGCCAGCAGCTACACCCGAGGGAACTATGGCTACACCTTC	CASSYTRGNYGYTF
.	TRBV7-2	TRBJ1-1	TGTGCCAGCAGCTTCAGTGAATTGAACACTGAAGCTTTCTTT	CASSFSELNTEAFF
.	TRBV29-1	TRBJ1-3	TGCAGCGTTGTGGGGGGAAACTCTGGAAACACCATATATTTT	CSVVGGNSGNTIYF
TRBD2	TRBV6-1	TRBJ2-3	TGTGCCAGCAGAGCGGGAGTTGCAGATACGCAGTATTTT	CASRAGVADTQYF
.	TRBV29-1	TRBJ1-1	TGCAGCGTTGGCAGGGGTGAAACCTTGGCTTTCTTT	CSVGRGETLAFF
TRBD1	TRBV10-2	TRBJ1-1	TGCGCCAGCAGTGGACAGGGTTACACTGAAGCTTTCTTT	CASSGQGYTEAFF
TRBD1	TRBV13	TRBJ1-3	TGTGCCAGCAGCTTAAGAGGGGGCAGAAGCTCTGGAAACACCATATATTTT	CASSLRGGRSSGNTIYF
TRBD1	TRBV2	TRBJ1-2	TGTGCCAGCACCAGGGACAGGCAAGACTATGGCTACACCTTC	CASTRDRQDYGYTF
TRBD1	TRBV4-1	TRBJ1-2	TGCGCCACCTCGGGCAGGGAAACAGGGGTGGGCGATGGCTACACCTTC	CATSGRETGVGDGYTF
.	TRBV4-3	TRBJ1-1	TGCGCCAGCAGCCAAGATCAACATCTGAACACTGAAGCTTTCTTT	CASSQDQHLNTEAFF
.	TRBV19	TRBJ2-7	TGTGCCAGTAGTCATCGGCGAGAAACTAAAAACGAGCAGTACTTC	CASSHRRETKNEQYF
.	TRBV19	TRBJ2-1	TGTGCCAGTAGTATTTATGGGGCTGCAAATGAGCAGTTCTTC	CASSIYGAANEQFF
.	TRBV5-8	TRBJ2-5	TGTGCCAGCAGCTTGGGCGGTATAGACCAAGAGACCCAGTACTTC	CASSLGGIDQETQYF
TRBD2	TRBV30	TRBJ2-7	TGTGCCTGGAGTGTAACTAGCGGCTCGGTGGGGCAGTACTTC	CAWSVTSGSVGQYF
.	TRBV19	TRBJ2-5	TGTGCCAGTAGTATACAGCGTTGGGAGACCCAGTACTTC	CASSIQRWETQYF
.	TRBV9	TRBJ2-2	TGTGCCAGCAGCGTAAGTCCGGGCGGGGAGCTGTTTTTT	CASSVSPGGELFF
TRBD2	TRBV5-6	TRBJ2-1	TGTGCCAGCAGCAGAACTTTACTAGCGGGAGTAGACAATGAGCAGTTCTTC	CASSRTLLAGVDNEQFF
.	TRBV9	TRBJ1-2	TGTGCCAGCAGCGTAGGGTTAGAAAACTATGGCTACACCTTC	CASSVGLENYGYTF
TRBD1	TRBV7-8	TRBJ2-2	TGTGCCAGCAGCCCTCACCCCGGTCGGACAGGGGTTGGGGAGCTGTTTTTT	CASSPHPGRTGVGELFF
TRBD2	TRBV7-2	TRBJ2-7	TGTGCCAGCTCAAGACTAGCGGGGGCCTACGAGCAGTACTTC	CASSRLAGAYEQYF
.	TRBV9	TRBJ1-6	TGTGCCAGCGGGTCGGGAAATAATTCACCCCTCCACTTT	CASGSGNNSPLHF
.	TRBV19	TRBJ1-2	TGTGCCAGTAGTGAGGTAACTAACTATGGCTACACCTTC	CASSEVTNYGYTF
.	TRBV15	TRBJ1-1	TGTGCCACCAGCAGAATCATCAGGGGGAACACTGAAGCTTTCTTT	CATSRIIRGNTEAFF
.	TRBV19	TRBJ1-2	TGTGCCAGTAGGGACGGGACTAACTATGGCTACACCTTC	CASRDGTNYGYTF
.	TRBV6-5	TRBJ1-2	TGTGCCAGCAGTTACTCCGGGGAGAATGGCTACACCTTC	CASSYSGENGYTF
TRBD1	TRBV11-3	TRBJ2-5	TGTGCCAGCAGCGTATCAGGGGGCCAGGAGACCCAGTACTTC	CASSVSGGQETQYF
.	TRBV6-5	TRBJ1-5	TGTGCCAGCAGGCGCGGGGCCGATCAGCCCCAGCATTTT	CASRRGADQPQHF
TRBD1	TRBV10-1	TRBJ2-3	TGCGCCAGCAGTGACAGGACAGGGGGGACAGATACGCAGTATTTT	CASSDRTGGTDTQYF
TRBD1	TRBV5-1	TRBJ2-6	TGCGCCAGCAGCTTTCCGGGACAGGGGATATCTGGGGCCAACGTCCTGACTTTC	CASSFPGQGISGANVLTF
.	TRBV9	TRBJ2-3	TGTGCCAGCTCCAGCCAGCGGAGCACAGATACGCAGTATTTT	CASSSQRSTDTQYF
.	TRBV27	TRBJ2-7	TGTGCCAGCAGACCTCTCTTCCGGGGCTCCTACGAGCAGTACTTC	CASRPLFRGSYEQYF
.	TRBV29-1	TRBJ2-5	TGCAGCGCCACGCCGGTCAGGGCCCAAGAGACCCAGTACTTC	CSATPVRAQETQYF
.	TRBV28	TRBJ1-4	TGTGCCAGCAGTTTGTTGCTTCAACGCGGTTATGAAAAACTGTTTTTT	CASSLLLQRGYEKLFF
TRBD1	TRBV5-1	TRBJ1-3	TGCGCCAGCAGCCCGAGACAGGGGGCCGCTGGAAACACCATATATTTT	CASSPRQGAAGNTIYF
TRBD1	TRBV18	TRBJ1-2	TGTGCCAGCTCACCCTCGACAGGGGGCGGTTATGGCTACACCTTC	CASSPSTGGGYGYTF
TRBD1	TRBV7-8	TRBJ1-1	TGTGCCAGCAGCTACAGACAAACCGGGACAGGGTTTTACACTGAAGCTTTCTTT	CASSYRQTGTGFYTEAFF
TRBD1	TRBV9	TRBJ1-2	TGTGCCAGCAGCCCGGGACAGGGTAGTAGGTATGGCTACACCTTC	CASSPGQGSRYGYTF
TRBD1	TRBV27	TRBJ1-1	TGTGCCAGCAGTTTACTCACAGGGGGCTCAGCTTTCTTT	CASSLLTGGSAFF
TRBD1	TRBV19	TRBJ1-2	TGTGCCAGTAGTCCGTCCTCCCGGGACAGAAAAACTGGCACCTTC	CASSPSSRDRKTGTF